This T cell receptor (beta chain) appears in the sequencing data of a study of blood T cell repertoires in COVID-19 (dated by TCRdb to the early 2020s). As for the study more broadly: Collaborator samples came from the United States, Italy and Spain and covered acute and convalescent phases of COVID-19. Where available, HLA class I and class II types were obtained from metadata supplied by the sample provider rather than from assay-based typing. A freely available public database, intended as a resource for researchers studying the immune response to SARS-CoV-2, is where the repertoires were released. Deeply sampled blood TCRbeta repertoires from subjects exposed to, actively infected with, or recovered from COVID-19 were included in the dataset. The samples were drawn from two sources: the first 160 participants of the ongoing ImmuneRACE study, and 950 to 1,500 subjects contributed by 6 global collaborators. The material from the prospective study consisted of cDNA or gDNA derived from T cells, B-cell-depleted T cells, or PBMCs. Sample metadata almost always included a de-identified subject ID, COVID-19 status, age in years and sex.

The investigation overall reported the following: Clinical and demographic metadata were provided uncurated, with the amount varying by source and participant.

TCRbeta CDR3 regions were amplified from genomic DNA by means of the immunoSEQ Assay, a bias-controlled multiplex PCR. The source study handled its data this way. Within the assay, amplification of reference gene primers was used to estimate how many nucleated cells each sample contained. Sequence reads were collapsed and filtered to measure the absolute abundance of every unique TCRbeta CDR3 rearrangement. Productive Simpson clonality was computed per sample as the square root of Simpson's diversity index over productive rearrangements. Not all clones reach the TCRdb copy of this immuneACCESS table, which keeps in-frame sequences only. Checked studies attribute under half of the gap to unresolved V genes and leave the rest unexplained. D and trimming were read from the DNA, whereas the V and J calls and clone size are those reported in that table. In this sample the table shows 500,000 to 600,000 clones, less than 90% of which occur a single time. Together, the top ten hold 7.5% to 9.5% of the sample.

CDR1 is given as SNHLY and CDR2 as FYNNEI, both from the germline V gene. The CDR3 contains 15 residues, cysteine and phenylalanine counted. Only the CDR3 part of the read is kept: 45 bases, read in frame from the first base. A distance of 17 bases separates the germline ends of V and J, which lose 4 bases and 6 bases respectively. One collaborating source in Seattle enrolled patients while the patients were actively infected and followed the patients over time throughout the course of disease. Collaborating institutions collected whole blood in K2EDTA tubes following their own protocols. Collaborator samples were shipped for TCRbeta analysis as frozen whole blood, isolated PBMCs, or DNA extracted from either sample type. Of note for this clone: Its antigen target is currently unknown. There are no base qualities to consult, and no much larger clone falls within one base.

The sequenced sample consisted of peripheral blood. The sequence is built from TRBV2 and TRBJ2-3; no confident D gene assignment can be made. The sequence came from a woman in her fifties or sixties with COVID-19, enrolled during active disease. The DNA is as follows: TGTGCCAGCAGTGCTTATGCTGGGCCTCGGGATACGCAGTATTTT. Translated, this is CASSAYAGPRDTQYF.